This T cell receptor beta chain was recovered during a study of T-cell memory formation after mild COVID-19. Whole-study context: Most TCR clusters belonged to a single donor.

Comments on this clonotype: Its cognate antigen is unknown.

TCR alpha and TCR beta cDNA libraries with sample barcodes and UMIs came from 5'RACE using constant-segment primers. Each CDR3 protein gets one entry after TCRdb re-called the 5' RACE reads with MiXCR. This repertoire shows roughly 370,000 distinct CDR3 sequences, about 16% found once; its top ten account for roughly 21%. Findings and limits, study-wide: Shrinking CD4+ clones resided mostly in CM and EM, and CD8+ ones in EMRA. Clones shrinking between day 15 and 85 showed a balanced CD4/CD8 split, and those that grew later tilted toward CD4+.

The V segment lost 5 bases and the J segment 5 bases; nucleotides outside the gene matches: 12. Per the germline V gene, CDR1 is SGHTA and CDR2 is FQGTGA. This CDR3 is 18 amino acids long. The chain employs TRBV7-3 and TRBJ2-3; 14 bases line up with TRBD2. The material sequenced was PBMCs or a T cell subset sorted from them (not recorded which). The sequence was obtained from a man aged 18 to 35 who had mild COVID-19 (a few samples of this study predate the infection). Cell type and time point are not known. The CDR3 bases are TGTGCCAGCAGCCAAGGGACTAGCGGGGGACTTTCGCAAGATACGCAGTATTTT. Translating it yields CASSQGTSGGLSQDTQYF.